This is a list of T cell receptor beta chains from one sample in a study of blood T cell repertoires in COVID-19. The method was immunoSEQ multiplex PCR; TCRdb's version includes in-frame clones alone and lacks a portion of them. This table has about 440,000 clones, 90% appearing once. Sequenced material: PBMCs or T cells enriched from blood (not recorded which). These receptors all stem from a man aged 18 to 30 who had recovered from COVID-19. CDR3s include the opening cysteine and the closing phenylalanine or tryptophan. Each record gives: V gene, D gene, CDR3 protein. A D gene is named only where the DNA matches it firmly.

>TRBV5-1|TRBD1
CASSYRGQGSPTYGYTF
>TRBV2|TRBD2
CASSQKGLAAGEQYF
>TRBV28|NA
CASATGLGSPLHF
>TRBV25-1|TRBD1
CASRDRNTEAFF
>TRBV29-1|TRBD1
CSVATGTGVNQPQHF
>TRBV2|TRBD1
CASRDQTGVQPQHF
>TRBV28|NA
CASSSPGQIITGSPLHF
>TRBV19|TRBD2
CASSLGTSGYQETQYF
>TRBV2|TRBD1
CASSWDPGGTEAFF
>TRBV5-4|NA
CASSWTASENEQYF
>TRBV6-5|NA
CASSSLVGGAGNEQFF
>TRBV12-3/TRBV12-4|TRBD1
CASRLTGGTEAFF
>TRBV3-1/TRBV3-2|TRBD1
CASSPHRQGPNQPQHF
>TRBV20-1|NA
CSARDWMEFF
>TRBV11-3|NA
CASSRGGSGANVLTF
>TRBV24-1|NA
CATSDPSGAGANNEQFF
>TRBV7-3|NA
CASSLNGKRDEQFF
>TRBV5-1|NA
CASSPELNQPQHF
>TRBV5-1|NA
CASSLDGQRSGELFF
>TRBV6-6|TRBD2
CASSPGGGREQFF
>TRBV2|NA
CASRVSSYEQYF